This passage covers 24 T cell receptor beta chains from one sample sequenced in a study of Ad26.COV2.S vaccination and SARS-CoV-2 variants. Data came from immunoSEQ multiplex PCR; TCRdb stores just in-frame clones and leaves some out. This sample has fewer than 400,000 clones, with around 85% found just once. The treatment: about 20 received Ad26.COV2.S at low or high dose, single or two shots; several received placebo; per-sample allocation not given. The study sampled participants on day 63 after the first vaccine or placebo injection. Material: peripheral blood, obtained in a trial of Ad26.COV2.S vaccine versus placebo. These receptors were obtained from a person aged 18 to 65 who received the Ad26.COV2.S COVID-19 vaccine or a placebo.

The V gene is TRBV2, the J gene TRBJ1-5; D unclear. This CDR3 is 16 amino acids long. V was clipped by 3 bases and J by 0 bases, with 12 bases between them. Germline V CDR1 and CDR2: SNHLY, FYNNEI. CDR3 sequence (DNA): TGTGCCAGCAGTGATCCCAGGAGGGATAGCAATCAGCCCCAGCATTTT. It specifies CASSDPRRDSNQPQHF.

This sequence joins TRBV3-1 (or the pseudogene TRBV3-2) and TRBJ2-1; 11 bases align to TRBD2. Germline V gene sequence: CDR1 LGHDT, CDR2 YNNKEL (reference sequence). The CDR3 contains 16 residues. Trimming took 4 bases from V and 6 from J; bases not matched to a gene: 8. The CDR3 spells CASSRHSGGVGNEQFF. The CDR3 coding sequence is TGTGCCAGCAGCCGCCATAGCGGGGGGGTGGGCAATGAGCAGTTCTTC.

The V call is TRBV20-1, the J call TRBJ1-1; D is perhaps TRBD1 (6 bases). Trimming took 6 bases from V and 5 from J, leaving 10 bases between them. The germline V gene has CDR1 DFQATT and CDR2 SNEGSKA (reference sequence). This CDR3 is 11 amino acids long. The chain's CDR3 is CSARGWTEAFF. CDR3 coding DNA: TGCAGTGCGAGGGGGTGGACTGAAGCTTTCTTT.

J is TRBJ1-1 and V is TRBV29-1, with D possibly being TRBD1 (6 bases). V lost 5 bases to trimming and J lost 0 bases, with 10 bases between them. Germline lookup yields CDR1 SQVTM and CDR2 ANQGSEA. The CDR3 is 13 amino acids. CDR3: CSVNGQMNTEAFF. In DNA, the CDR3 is TGCAGCGTTAACGGACAGATGAACACTGAAGCTTTCTTT.

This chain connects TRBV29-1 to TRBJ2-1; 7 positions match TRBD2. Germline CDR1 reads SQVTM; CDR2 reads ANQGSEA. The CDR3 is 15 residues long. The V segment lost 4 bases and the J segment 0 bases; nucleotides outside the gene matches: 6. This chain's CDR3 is CSVGGLQSSYNEQFF. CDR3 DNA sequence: TGCAGCGTTGGGGGACTACAAAGCTCCTACAATGAGCAGTTCTTC.

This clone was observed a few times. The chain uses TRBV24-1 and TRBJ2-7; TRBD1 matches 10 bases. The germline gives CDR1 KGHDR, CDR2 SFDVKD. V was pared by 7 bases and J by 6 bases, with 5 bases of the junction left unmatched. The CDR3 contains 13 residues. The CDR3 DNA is TGTGCCACCAGAATGGGACAGGGGACCGAGCAGTACTTC. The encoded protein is CATRMGQGTEQYF.

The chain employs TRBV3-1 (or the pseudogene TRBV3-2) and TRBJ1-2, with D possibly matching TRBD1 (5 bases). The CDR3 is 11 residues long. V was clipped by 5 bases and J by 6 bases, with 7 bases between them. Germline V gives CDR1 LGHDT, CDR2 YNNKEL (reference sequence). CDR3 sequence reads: CASSAGDGYTF. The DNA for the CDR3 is TGTGCCAGCAGCGCGGGGGATGGCTACACCTTC.

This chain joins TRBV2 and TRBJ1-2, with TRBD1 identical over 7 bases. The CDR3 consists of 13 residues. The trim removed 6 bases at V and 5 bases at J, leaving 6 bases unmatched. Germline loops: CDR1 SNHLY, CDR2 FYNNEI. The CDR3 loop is CASRETGRYGYTF. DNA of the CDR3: TGTGCCAGCAGGGAGACAGGGAGATATGGCTACACCTTC.

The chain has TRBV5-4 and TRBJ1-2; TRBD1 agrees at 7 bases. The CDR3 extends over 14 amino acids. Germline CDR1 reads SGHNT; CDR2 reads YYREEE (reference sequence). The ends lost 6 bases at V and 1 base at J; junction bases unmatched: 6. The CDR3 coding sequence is TGTGCCAGCACCAGGACAGGATTTAACTATGGCTACACCTTC. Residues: CASTRTGFNYGYTF.

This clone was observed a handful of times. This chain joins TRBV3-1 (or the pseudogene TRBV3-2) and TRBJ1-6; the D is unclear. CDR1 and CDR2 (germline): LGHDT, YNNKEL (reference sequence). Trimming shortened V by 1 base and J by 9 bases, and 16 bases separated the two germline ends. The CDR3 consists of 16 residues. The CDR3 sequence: CASSQGWSRAGSPLHF. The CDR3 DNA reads TGTGCCAGCAGCCAAGGGTGGAGCCGAGCGGGTTCACCCCTCCACTTT.

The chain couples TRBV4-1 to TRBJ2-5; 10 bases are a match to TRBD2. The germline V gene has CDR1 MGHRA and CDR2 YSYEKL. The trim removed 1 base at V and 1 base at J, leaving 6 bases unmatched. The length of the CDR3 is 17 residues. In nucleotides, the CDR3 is TGCGCCAGCAGCCAAGTGATAGCGGGGGGTAGCCAAGAGACCCAGTACTTC. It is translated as CASSQVIAGGSQETQYF.

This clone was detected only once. CDR3 nucleotides: TGTGCCAGCAGTTTGGGGCGGTACAATGAGCAGTTCTTC. This translates into CASSLGRYNEQFF. The J gene is TRBJ2-1, the V gene TRBV12-3 or TRBV12-4; D might be TRBD1 (5 bases). CDR3 length equals 13 residues. V was pared by 3 bases and J by 4 bases, with 7 bases between.

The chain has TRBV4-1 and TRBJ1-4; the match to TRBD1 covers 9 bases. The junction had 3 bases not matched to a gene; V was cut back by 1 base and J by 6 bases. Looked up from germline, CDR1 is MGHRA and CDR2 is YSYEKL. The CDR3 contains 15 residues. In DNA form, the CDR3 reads TGCGCCAGCAGCCAAGCGGACAGGGGAGATGAAAAACTGTTTTTT. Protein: CASSQADRGDEKLFF.

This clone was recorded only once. CDR3 sequence reads: CASSFPGSPYEQYF. The CDR3 bases are TGTGCCAGCAGCTTCCCTGGATCTCCCTACGAGCAGTACTTC. This rearrangement joins TRBV5-4 to TRBJ2-7, with D hard to call. The CDR3 is 14 amino acids. Trimming cost V 2 bases and J 2 bases, with 11 bases left between them. The germline gives CDR1 SGHNT, CDR2 YYREEE (reference sequence).

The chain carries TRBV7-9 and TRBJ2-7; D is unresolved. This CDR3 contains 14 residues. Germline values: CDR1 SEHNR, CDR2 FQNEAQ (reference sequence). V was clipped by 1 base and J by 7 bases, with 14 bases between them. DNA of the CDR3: TGTGCCAGCAGCTTAGGGATTGGGCTCGGGGAGCAGTACTTC. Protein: CASSLGIGLGEQYF.

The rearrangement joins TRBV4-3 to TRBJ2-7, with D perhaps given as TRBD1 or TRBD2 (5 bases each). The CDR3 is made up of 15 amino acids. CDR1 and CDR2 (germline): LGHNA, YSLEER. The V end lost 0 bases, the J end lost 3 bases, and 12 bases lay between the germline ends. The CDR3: CASSQDRGDLYEQYF. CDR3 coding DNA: TGCGCCAGCAGCCAAGATAGAGGGGACCTCTACGAGCAGTACTTC.

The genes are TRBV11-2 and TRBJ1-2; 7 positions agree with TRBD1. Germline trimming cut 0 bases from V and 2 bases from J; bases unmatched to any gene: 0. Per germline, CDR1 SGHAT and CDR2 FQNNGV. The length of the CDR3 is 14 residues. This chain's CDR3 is CASSLDRGNYGYTF. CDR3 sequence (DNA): TGTGCCAGCAGCTTAGACAGGGGGAACTATGGCTACACCTTC.

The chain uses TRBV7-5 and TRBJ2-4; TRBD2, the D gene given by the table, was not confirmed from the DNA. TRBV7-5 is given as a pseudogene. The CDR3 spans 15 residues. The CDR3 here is CVRSLGGGVKNIQYF. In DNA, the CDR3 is TGTGTCAGAAGCTTAGGAGGGGGGGTTAAAAACATTCAGTACTTC.

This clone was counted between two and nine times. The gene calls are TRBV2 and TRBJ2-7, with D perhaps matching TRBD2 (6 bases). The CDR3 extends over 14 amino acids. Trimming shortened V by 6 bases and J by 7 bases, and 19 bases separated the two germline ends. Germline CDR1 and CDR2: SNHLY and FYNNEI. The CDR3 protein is CASSSTAGPGEQYF. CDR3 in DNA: TGTGCCAGCAGCTCGACTGCGGGGCCCGGGGAGCAGTACTTC.

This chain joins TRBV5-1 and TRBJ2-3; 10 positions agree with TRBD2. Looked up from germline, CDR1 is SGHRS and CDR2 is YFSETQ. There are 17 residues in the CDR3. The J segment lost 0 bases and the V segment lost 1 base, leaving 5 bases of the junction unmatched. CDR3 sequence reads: CASSLSLAGASTDTQYF. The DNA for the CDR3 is TGCGCCAGCAGCTTGTCGCTAGCGGGGGCTAGCACAGATACGCAGTATTTT.

DNA of the CDR3: TGCGCCAGCGGTCTTGAACCCGTAGCGGGGCGGGAGACCCAGTACTTC. The encoded protein is CASGLEPVAGRETQYF. The chain recombines TRBV5-1 with TRBJ2-5, with TRBD2 identical over 8 bases. V dropped 7 bases and J dropped 5; count of bases not matched to a gene: 16. Germline CDR1 and CDR2: SGHRS and YFSETQ. This CDR3 has 16 residues.

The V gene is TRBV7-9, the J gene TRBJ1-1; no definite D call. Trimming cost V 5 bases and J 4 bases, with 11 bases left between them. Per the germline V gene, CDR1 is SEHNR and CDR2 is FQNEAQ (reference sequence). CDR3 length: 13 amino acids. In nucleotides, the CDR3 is TGTGCCAGCAGCCATGAAACTCCCACTGAAGCTTTCTTT. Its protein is CASSHETPTEAFF.

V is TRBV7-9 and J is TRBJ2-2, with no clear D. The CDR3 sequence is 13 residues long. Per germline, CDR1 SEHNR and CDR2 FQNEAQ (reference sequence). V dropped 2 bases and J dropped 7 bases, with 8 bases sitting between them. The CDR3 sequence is CASSLFGGGELFF. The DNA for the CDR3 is TGTGCCAGCAGCTTATTCGGTGGCGGGGAGCTGTTTTTT. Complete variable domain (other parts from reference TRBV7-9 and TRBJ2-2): DTGVSQNPRHKITKRGQNVTFRCDPISEHNRLYWYRQTLGQGPEFLTYFQNEAQLEKSRLLSDRFSAERPKGSFSTLEIQRTEQGDSAMYLCASSLFGGGELFFGEGSRLTVL.

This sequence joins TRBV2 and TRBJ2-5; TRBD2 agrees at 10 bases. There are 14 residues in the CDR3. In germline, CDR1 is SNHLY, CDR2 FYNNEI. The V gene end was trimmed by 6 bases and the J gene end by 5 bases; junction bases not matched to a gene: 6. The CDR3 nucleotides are TGTGCCAGCAGAGCCGGGACTAGCGTGGAGACCCAGTACTTC. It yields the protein CASRAGTSVETQYF.